These 30 T cell receptor beta chains share one sample of origin, sequenced in a study of shared clonotypes between healthy human individuals. Method: immunoSEQ multiplex PCR; TCRdb's copy keeps in-frame clones and lacks some. The data hold 950,000 to 1,200,000 clones, with approximately 80% observed a single time. Source material: memory CD4+ T cells from PBMCs. Sample subset: CD45RA-negative fraction. These receptors were taken from a man in his late teens or twenties in good health. Some clones in this sample may be carry-over from other donors' samples.

This rearrangement joins TRBV4-2 to TRBJ2-7, with D possibly matching TRBD2 (6 bases). CDR1 is LGHNA, CDR2 YNFKEQ, per germline. The CDR3 runs 16 residues. Trimming cost V 1 base and J 3 bases, with 16 bases left between them. CDR3 DNA: TGTGCCAGCAGCCAAGGGGGCCCGGAGGGGTTCTACGAGCAGTACTTC. It specifies CASSQGGPEGFYEQYF.

The chain employs TRBV5-1 and TRBJ2-5; 7 bases are shared with TRBD1. Germline V CDR1 and CDR2: SGHRS, YFSETQ. The CDR3 runs 13 residues. V trimming: 4 bases; J trimming: 5 bases; junction bases outside the gene matches: 5. For the CDR3, the DNA is TGCGCCAGCAGCCCACAGGGGCGCGAGACCCAGTACTTC. Its protein product is CASSPQGRETQYF.

The rearrangement links TRBV18 to TRBJ1-2, with D unclear. V lost 4 bases and J lost 7, with 10 bases in between. Germline V gene sequence: CDR1 KGHSH, CDR2 LQKENI. The CDR3 is 12 amino acids. The CDR3 DNA sequence: TGTGCCAGCTCACTGGACCAGGCTGGCTACACCTTC. Translated, it gives CASSLDQAGYTF.

In this sample, this clone turned up once. The chain employs TRBV2 and TRBJ2-5, with 10 bases fitting TRBD1. The germline V gene encodes CDR1 SNHLY and CDR2 FYNNEI. The CDR3 has 15 residues. With 7 bases clipped from V and 5 bases from J, the junction kept 10 bases outside the gene matches. The CDR3 reads CASIRQGQGKETQYF. As DNA, the CDR3 is TGTGCCAGCATTAGACAGGGACAGGGGAAGGAGACCCAGTACTTC.

This clone was seen only a few times. The chain is built from TRBV30 and TRBJ1-4; 7 bases are a match to TRBD1. Unmatched junction bases numbered 8, after V lost 2 bases and J lost 5 bases. The CDR3 is made up of 15 amino acids. Per the germline V gene, CDR1 is GTSNPN and CDR2 is SVGIG (reference sequence). CDR3 nucleotides: TGTGCCTGGAGTCGAGGGACAGCCGGAAATGAAAAACTGTTTTTT. Protein product: CAWSRGTAGNEKLFF.

This clone was recorded only once. This chain links TRBV6-1 with TRBJ1-1; D call uncertain. Germline CDR1 is MNHNS and CDR2 is SASEGT. V lost 4 bases, J lost 8 bases, and 11 bases lay in between. CDR3 length equals 12 residues. CDR3 loop: CASSVLLLEAFF. The DNA of the CDR3 is TGTGCCAGCAGTGTCCTACTCCTAGAAGCTTTCTTT.

The chain recombines TRBV6-1 with TRBJ2-5; TRBD1 aligns across 7 bases. The CDR3 is 17 residues long. With V trimmed by 2 bases and J by 5 bases, 14 bases remained unmatched. CDR1 is MNHNS, CDR2 SASEGT, per germline. The CDR3 is CASSESVIGGAGETQYF. The CDR3 DNA reads as TGTGCCAGCAGTGAATCCGTAATAGGGGGCGCTGGGGAGACCCAGTACTTC.

The chain uses TRBV7-9 and TRBJ2-1; 9 bases are shared with TRBD2. Germline CDR1 reads SEHNR; CDR2 reads FQNEAQ (reference sequence). This CDR3 is built from 14 residues. Trimming took 5 bases from V and 8 from J; bases not matched to a gene: 7. The CDR3 is CASSLSGRGDEQFF. CDR3 nucleotide sequence: TGTGCCAGCAGCCTTAGCGGGAGAGGGGATGAGCAGTTCTTC.

The chain carries TRBV19 and TRBJ1-2; 7 bases are shared with TRBD1. V lost 2 bases, J lost 2 bases, and 5 bases stayed unmatched. The CDR3 sequence is 15 residues long. Germline CDR1 and CDR2: LNHDA and SQIVND (reference sequence). CDR3 sequence: CASSIYSTGNYGYTF. DNA for the CDR3: TGTGCCAGTAGTATATACTCGACAGGGAACTATGGCTACACCTTC.

This chain connects TRBV4-1 to TRBJ1-2; 7 positions match TRBD1. The germline V gene encodes CDR1 MGHRA and CDR2 YSYEKL. Germline trimming cut 4 bases from V and 2 bases from J; bases unmatched to any gene: 16. The CDR3 runs to 18 residues. CDR3: CASSPRAGQRMVNYGYTF. The CDR3, as DNA: TGCGCCAGCAGCCCCCGAGCGGGACAGCGGATGGTAAACTATGGCTACACCTTC.

The chain couples TRBV7-9 to TRBJ2-7; perhaps TRBD2 as D (6 bases). The ends were cut back, 1 base at V and 1 base at J, with 8 bases in the middle. Germline V gene sequence: CDR1 SEHNR, CDR2 FQNEAQ (reference sequence). The CDR3 consists of 14 residues. The CDR3 is CASSLVGGSYEQYF. The CDR3 bases are TGTGCCAGCAGCTTAGTCGGGGGTTCCTACGAGCAGTACTTC. Full variable domain (rest looked up from reference TRBV7-9 and TRBJ2-7): DTGVSQNPRHKITKRGQNVTFRCDPISEHNRLYWYRQTLGQGPEFLTYFQNEAQLEKSRLLSDRFSAERPKGSFSTLEIQRTEQGDSAMYLCASSLVGGSYEQYFGPGTRLTVT.

V gene TRBV15 combines with J gene TRBJ1-3, with a possible D match to TRBD1 (6 bases). Trimming took off 2 bases at V and 5 bases at J, with 16 bases between the two ends. The CDR3 contains 16 residues. Germline V lookup: CDR1 LNHNV, CDR2 YYDKDF (reference sequence). The CDR3 nucleotides are TGTGCCACCAGCAGAATGAGGCAGGGGAGAAGAAACACCATATATTTT. Its protein is CATSRMRQGRRNTIYF.

V usage is TRBV9 and J usage is TRBJ2-7; 8 bases align to TRBD2. J lost 3 bases, V lost 0 bases, and 17 bases had no gene match. Germline CDR1 reads SGDLS; CDR2 reads YYNGEE. This CDR3 comprises 19 residues. CDR3 in amino acids: CASSVEGLGTSGGIYEQYF. As DNA, the CDR3 is TGTGCCAGCAGCGTAGAGGGGCTGGGAACTAGCGGCGGCATCTACGAGCAGTACTTC. The full variable domain, rest sourced from reference TRBV9 and TRBJ2-7, is DSGVTQTPKHLITATGQRVTLRCSPRSGDLSVYWYQQSLDQGLQFLIQYYNGEERAKGNILERFSAQQFPDLHSELNLSSLELGDSALYFCASSVEGLGTSGGIYEQYFGPGTRLTVT.

The V call is TRBV27, the J call TRBJ1-5, with no clear D. The germline gives CDR1 MNHEY, CDR2 SMNVEV (reference sequence). Trimming took off 2 bases at V and 6 bases at J, with 14 bases between the two ends. CDR3 length equals 15 residues. CDR3 amino acids: CASSLMGAPFQPQHF. CDR3 sequence (DNA): TGTGCCAGCAGTTTAATGGGAGCTCCTTTTCAGCCCCAGCATTTT.

As concerns this clone: Other DNA sequences in the sample encode the same CDR3. V usage is TRBV29-1 and J usage is TRBJ1-4; a weak D match, TRBD1 (5 bases). Germline V gene lookup returns CDR1 SQVTM and CDR2 ANQGSEA. With 7 bases removed from V and 7 bases from J, the gap between germline ends came to 7 bases. This CDR3 has 10 amino acids. The CDR3 sequence: CSAGTEKLFF. The CDR3 nucleotides are TGCAGCGCAGGGACTGAAAAACTGTTTTTT.

J is TRBJ1-5 and V is TRBV30; 8 bases align to TRBD1. J lost 5 bases, V lost 7 bases, and 7 bases had no gene match. CDR3 length equals 13 residues. The germline V gene has CDR1 GTSNPN and CDR2 SVGIG (reference sequence). The CDR3 DNA is TGTGCCTACGACAGGGGATCTTATCAGCCCCAGCATTTT. Translation gives CAYDRGSYQPQHF.

A single count supports this clone. This sequence joins TRBV5-4 and TRBJ2-2; 8 bases fit TRBD2. The V gene's germline CDR1 is SGHNT and CDR2 YYREEE (reference sequence). V lost 0 bases to trimming and J lost 5 bases; unmatched junction nucleotides: 6. This CDR3 spans 16 amino acids. CDR3 coding DNA: TGTGCCAGCAGCTTGGCGGGAGCGGGAGCAACCGGGGAGCTGTTTTTT. It specifies CASSLAGAGATGELFF.

Notes on this clone: At one of its ends the junction is not consistent with the germline gene, which may arise from a read error. The rearrangement links TRBV5-3 to TRBJ1-4; no clear D gene. TRBV5-3 is recorded as an ORF, its role being uncertain. This CDR3 region has 12 residues. CDR3 DNA sequence: TGTGCCAGAAGCGCCCTATGCGAGGGTTCAGATTTT. Translated: CARSALCEGSDF.

The chain joins TRBV6-5 to TRBJ1-5; D unresolved. Looked up from germline, CDR1 is MNHEY and CDR2 is SVGAGI. The V gene lost 6 bases and the J gene lost 3 bases, with 15 bases spanning the gap. The CDR3 is made up of 15 amino acids. CDR3 DNA sequence: TGTGCCAGCAGAAAGAAGGGAACATCCAATCAGCCCCAGCATTTT. Its translation is CASRKKGTSNQPQHF.

The table lists this clone with a count of one. V usage is TRBV4-1 and J usage is TRBJ2-5, with D unresolved. Trimming left V 4 bases short and J 5 bases short, with 11 bases between. This CDR3 spans 13 amino acids. Germline V gives CDR1 MGHRA, CDR2 YSYEKL. The CDR3 DNA sequence: TGCGCCAGCAGCCCGCGGCCTGTGGAGACCCAGTACTTC. Amino acids: CASSPRPVETQYF.

V usage is TRBV28 and J usage is TRBJ2-5; D gene ambiguous. This CDR3 is 14 amino acids long. Trimming took 5 bases from V and 1 from J, leaving 11 bases between them. Germline lookup yields CDR1 MDHEN and CDR2 SYDVKM. The CDR3 loop reads CASSQSGAQETQYF. The CDR3 coding sequence is TGTGCCAGCAGTCAATCAGGAGCCCAAGAGACCCAGTACTTC.

The chain recombines TRBV11-2 with TRBJ2-5; no clear D gene. Germline V CDR1 and CDR2: SGHAT, FQNNGV. The CDR3 totals 12 residues. Between the trimmed V and J ends, which lost 5 bases and 5 bases, there was a span of 9 bases. The CDR3 nucleotides are TGTGCCAGCAGCGCCCCTAGGGAGACCCAGTACTTC. Its translation is CASSAPRETQYF.

This sequence joins TRBV7-2 and TRBJ2-3; D call uncertain. This CDR3 region has 12 residues. The V end lost 5 bases, the J end lost 4 bases, and 7 bases lay between the germline ends. Germline V gene lookup returns CDR1 SGHTA and CDR2 FQGNSA. This CDR3 is CASSPASDTQYF. DNA for the CDR3: TGTGCCAGCAGCCCGGCCTCAGATACGCAGTATTTT.

Notes on this clone: The same CDR3 is also encoded by other DNA sequences in this sample. The chain couples TRBV7-7 to TRBJ2-5; TRBD1 agrees at 8 bases. The CDR3 contains 13 residues. Germline CDR1 SSHAT, CDR2 FNYEAQ (reference sequence). With V trimmed by 5 bases and J by 5 bases, 4 bases remained unmatched. The CDR3 DNA sequence: TGTGCCAGCAGCCCAGGGGGCGGGGAGACCCAGTACTTC. Protein product: CASSPGGGETQYF.

The V call is TRBV28, the J call TRBJ2-7; D is possibly TRBD1 (5 bases). The CDR3 has 11 amino acids. The ends were cut back, 10 bases at V and 2 bases at J, with 9 bases in the middle. Looked up from germline, CDR1 is MDHEN and CDR2 is SYDVKM. CDR3 region: CATRQPYEQYF. Here the CDR3 DNA reads TGTGCCACCCGACAGCCCTACGAGCAGTACTTC.

This chain uses TRBV5-1 with TRBJ1-6; a weak D match, TRBD1 (5 bases). Germline V gene sequence: CDR1 SGHRS, CDR2 YFSETQ. The CDR3 is made up of 15 amino acids. V shed 0 bases and J shed 7 bases, with 11 bases lying between them. This chain's CDR3 is CASSLGQTRNSPLHF. DNA of the CDR3: TGCGCCAGCAGCTTGGGACAGACGCGGAATTCACCCCTCCACTTT.

The rearrangement joins TRBV5-4 to TRBJ1-3; TRBD1 matches 10 bases. The CDR3 runs 17 residues. Germline loops: CDR1 SGHNT, CDR2 YYREEE (reference sequence). V was pared by 5 bases and J by 0 bases, with 8 bases of the junction left unmatched. This CDR3 is CASSSPGQGHSGNTIYF. The CDR3 DNA reads as TGTGCCAGCAGTTCCCCGGGACAGGGGCACTCTGGAAACACCATATATTTT.

The V and J genes are TRBV7-3 and TRBJ2-1; the D call may be TRBD1 or TRBD2 (5 bases each). Germline lookup yields CDR1 SGHTA and CDR2 FQGTGA. The CDR3 runs 16 residues. Trimming took off 4 bases at V and 2 bases at J, with 15 bases between the two ends. Written as DNA, the CDR3 is TGTGCCAGCAGCTCCACCCCTTGGGGGACCTACAATGAGCAGTTCTTC. Its protein is CASSSTPWGTYNEQFF. Combining the CDR3 with reference TRBV7-3 and TRBJ2-1 gives the whole variable domain GAGVSQTPSNKVTEKGKYVELRCDPISGHTALYWYRQSLGQGPEFLIYFQGTGAADDSGLPNDRFFAVRPEGSVSTLKIQRTERGDSAVYLCASSSTPWGTYNEQFFGPGTRLTVL.

The chain has TRBV5-1 and TRBJ2-3; maybe TRBD2 (6 bases). Germline V gives CDR1 SGHRS, CDR2 YFSETQ. The CDR3 covers 15 residues. With 0 bases removed from V and 3 bases from J, the gap between germline ends came to 11 bases. In DNA form, the CDR3 reads TGCGCCAGCAGCTTGGGGCTAGCGTTAACAGATACGCAGTATTTT. Its protein product is CASSLGLALTDTQYF.

The chain employs TRBV7-3 and TRBJ1-1; D is uncertain. CDR3 length: 14 amino acids. CDR1 is SGHTA, CDR2 FQGTGA, per germline. V was pared by 2 bases and J by 8 bases, with 15 bases between. The CDR3 sequence is CASSLAPVLGEAFF. DNA of the CDR3: TGTGCCAGCAGCTTAGCACCCGTGCTGGGGGAAGCTTTCTTT.